This T cell receptor (beta chain) was found in a study of regulatory T cells in long-lasting Graves disease. Time point of the sample: newly diagnosed GD, antithyroid drugs for less than 3 months. The authors made the TCR library using RNA they extracted from PBMCs. Study conclusions and caveats: With persistent disease, TRBV28, TRBJ1-2 and TRBJ2-5 were the favored segments. Reduced TCR diversity was observed in persistent Graves' patients versus newly diagnosed patients.

Germline V CDR1 and CDR2: SGHRS, YFSETQ. This CDR3 is built from 17 residues. V shed 2 bases and J 4 bases; nucleotides not matched to a gene: 12. Ten or more counts support this clonotype. What it binds is unknown. Relying on iRepertoire HTBI primers and Arm-PCR of CDR3 regions, the team built TCR beta libraries. Study processing details: Identification across samples found about 65 TRBV and 12 to 15 TRBJ segments. MiXCR was run by TCRdb on the multiplex PCR reads, yielding one entry per CDR3 protein. The V and J calls were not made by the authors but by TCRdb's processing. This sample has about 370,000 distinct CDR3 sequences; 15% occur once, and the top ten carry about a fifth.

The sequence was obtained from a female donor with Graves disease. The material was peripheral blood mononuclear cells (PBMCs), obtained at new diagnosis, from a patient treated with antithyroid drugs. J is TRBJ1-1 and V is TRBV5-1; 9 positions match TRBD1. Written as DNA, the CDR3 is TGCGCCAGCAGCTTTTCAGGGACAGGGAGGTTCGGCACTGAAGCTTTCTTT. Amino acid sequence: CASSFSGTGRFGTEAFF.